One sample yielded the 13 T cell receptor beta chains listed below, sequenced in a study of human CD8 memory T cell subsets (dated by TCRdb to the early 2020s). Sequencing relied on a NextSeq 550. A Human TCR Profiling Kit was used to prepare UMI-labeled 5' RACE TCRbeta libraries. TCRdb reprocessed the reads, reporting each CDR3 protein sequence once and no DNA. The sample's table covers some 11,000 distinct CDR3 sequences. In total, the top ten clones hold about 15% of the sample. The sequenced material came from CD8+ stem-like memory T cells (TSCM and TCM) sorted from PBMCs. This specimen's cell subset or site label, per the study, means: stem-like memory CD8 T cells (TSTEM), CCR7+ PD-1- TIGIT-. These receptor sequences come from a human donor in good health.

V is TRBV7-6 and J is TRBJ2-7; lacking DNA, the TRBD1 call made by TCRdb goes unchecked. The CDR3 has 14 amino acids. Germline-derived CDR1 and CDR2 are SGHVS and FNYEAQ. The CDR3 loop is CASSPGTATYEQYF.

The rearrangement links TRBV28 to TRBJ2-3; the D call of TRBD2 rests on TCRdb alone, since no DNA is present to check it. Germline V CDR1 and CDR2: MDHEN, SYDVKM. The length of the CDR3 is 14 residues. This CDR3 is CASSPGLEPDTQYF.

The CDR3 region is CASSYEDLGEQYF. V is TRBV6-5 and J is TRBJ2-7. CDR1 MNHEY and CDR2 SVGAGI come from the germline V gene. The CDR3 has 13 residues.

This sequence joins TRBV11-3 and TRBJ2-3; the D call from TCRdb, TRBD1, cannot be confirmed without DNA. The CDR3 consists of 14 residues. The germline V gene has CDR1 SGHNT and CDR2 YENEEA. The CDR3 is CASKIRGSTNTQYF.

The CDR3 protein is CASSLGQGSRETQYF. The V and J genes are TRBV7-8 and TRBJ2-5; checking the TCRdb D call of TRBD1 is not possible without DNA. The CDR3 is 15 amino acids. The V gene's germline CDR1 is SGHVS and CDR2 FQNEAQ.

This rearrangement joins TRBV5-5 to TRBJ2-2; the D call from TCRdb, TRBD1, cannot be confirmed without DNA. CDR3 length: 17 residues. CDR1 is SGHKS, CDR2 YYEKEE, per germline (reference sequence). The CDR3 is CASSLEYARANTGELFF.

The V gene is TRBV7-9, the J gene TRBJ1-1; the D call of TRBD1 rests on TCRdb alone, since no DNA is present to check it. The V gene's germline CDR1 is SEHNR and CDR2 FQNEAQ (reference sequence). The CDR3 consists of 12 residues. CDR3 in amino acids: CAITTGSAEAFF.

V is TRBV24-1 and J is TRBJ2-3; TCRdb returns TRBD2, unconfirmable since there is no DNA. The length of the CDR3 is 17 residues. CDR1 is KGHDR, CDR2 SFDVKD, per germline. CDR3 region: CATSDPGEGSTTDTQYF.

The chain carries TRBV10-3 and TRBJ1-4. Germline lookup yields CDR1 ENHRY and CDR2 SYGVKD. The CDR3 contains 13 residues. The CDR3 loop is CATGMPTNEKLFF.

The V call is TRBV15, the J call TRBJ2-3; TCRdb reports TRBD1, a call that lacks DNA to check it against. Germline V gene lookup returns CDR1 LNHNV and CDR2 YYDKDF (reference sequence). This CDR3 is 14 amino acids long. CDR3 in amino acids: CATSRGTDTDTQYF.

In terms of frequency, this clonotype is medium-sized. V and J are TRBV7-8 and TRBJ1-1; the D call of TRBD1 rests on TCRdb alone, since no DNA is present to check it. CDR1 SGHVS and CDR2 FQNEAQ come from the germline V gene. This CDR3 is built from 14 residues. CDR3 residues: CASSGQGGNTEAFF.

The gene calls are TRBV4-2 and TRBJ1-1; TCRdb returns TRBD1, unconfirmable since there is no DNA. Germline V gene data show CDR1 as LGHNA and CDR2 as YNFKEQ. The CDR3 extends over 14 amino acids. The CDR3 is CASSQGTPNTEAFF.

The V gene is TRBV7-8, the J gene TRBJ2-3; TCRdb proposes TRBD1, but this gene call is untestable without DNA. The V gene's germline CDR1 is SGHVS and CDR2 FQNEAQ. The CDR3 consists of 15 residues. The CDR3 reads CASSQSGGTTDTQYF.